This passage covers 15 T cell receptor beta chains from one sample sequenced in a study of early T cells in non-severe SARS-CoV-2 infection. TCRdb processed the 5' RACE reads anew with MiXCR; each CDR3 protein has one entry. The sample lists about 92,000 distinct CDR3 sequences; roughly 14% were seen once. The source material was whole blood. The receptor set was obtained from an adult who was a healthcare worker with PCR-confirmed SARS-CoV-2 infection or an uninfected control (not recorded which).

The rearrangement links TRBV29-1 to TRBJ1-1; D call uncertain. With 4 bases removed from V and 7 bases from J, the gap between germline ends came to 7 bases. The length of the CDR3 is 10 residues. From germline, CDR1 is SQVTM and CDR2 ANQGSEA. CDR3 in amino acids: CSVAPGEAFF. CDR3 nucleotide sequence: TGCAGCGTTGCCCCGGGTGAAGCTTTCTTT. The full variable domain, its missing parts supplied by reference TRBV29-1 and TRBJ1-1, is SAVISQKPSRDICQRGTSLTIQCQVDSQVTMMFWYRQQPGQSLTLIATANQGSEATYESGFVIDKFPISRPNLTFSTLTVSNMSPEDSSIYLCSVAPGEAFFGQGTRLTVV.

The genes are TRBV11-3 and TRBJ1-1; a possible D gene is TRBD1 (5 bases). The V gene lost 5 bases and the J gene lost 10 bases, with 20 bases spanning the gap. CDR1 is SGHNT and CDR2 is YENEEA in the germline V gene. This CDR3 comprises 14 residues. The chain's CDR3 is CASSPYGGEGIAFF. CDR3 coding DNA: TGTGCCAGCAGCCCCTATGGAGGGGAGGGTATAGCTTTCTTT.

This clonotype was seen many times. The chain carries TRBV28 and TRBJ2-1, with D unclear. V lost 2 bases to trimming and J lost 0 bases, with 5 bases between them. The CDR3 is made up of 14 amino acids. Germline CDR1 MDHEN, CDR2 SYDVKM. CDR3 loop: CASSLDGSYNEQFF. CDR3 bases: TGTGCCAGCAGTTTAGACGGCTCCTACAATGAGCAGTTCTTC.

The V call is TRBV7-9, the J call TRBJ2-7; 8 nucleotides match TRBD2. J lost 3 bases, V lost 1 base, and 2 bases had no gene match. The CDR3 extends over 14 amino acids. CDR1 SEHNR and CDR2 FQNEAQ come from the germline V gene (reference sequence). The CDR3 loop is CASSLERGYYEQYF. As DNA, the CDR3 is TGTGCCAGCAGCTTAGAGCGGGGGTACTACGAGCAGTACTTC. The full variable domain, with the rest looked up from reference TRBV7-9 and TRBJ2-7, is DTGVSQNPRHKITKRGQNVTFRCDPISEHNRLYWYRQTLGQGPEFLTYFQNEAQLEKSRLLSDRFSAERPKGSFSTLEIQRTEQGDSAMYLCASSLERGYYEQYFGPGTRLTVT.

This clonotype was recorded a few times. The chain couples TRBV19 to TRBJ1-5, with 9 bases identical to TRBD1. The CDR3 is made up of 14 amino acids. Germline assignment: CDR1 LNHDA and CDR2 SQIVND (reference sequence). Unmatched junction bases numbered 7, after V lost 7 bases and J lost 6 bases. CDR3 sequence reads: CASTLGTGTQPQHF. CDR3 DNA: TGTGCCAGTACCCTCGGGACAGGGACTCAGCCCCAGCATTTT.

This clonotype was detected only a few times. The chain is built from TRBV5-8 and TRBJ1-1; 10 bases map to TRBD1. This CDR3 is 15 amino acids long. Per germline, CDR1 SGHTS and CDR2 YDEGEE. Losses at the gene ends were 0 bases for V and 7 bases for J; bases not matched to a gene: 6. The CDR3 DNA reads as TGTGCCAGCAGCTTGGGGACAGGGGGAACTGATGAAGCTTTCTTT. Amino acids: CASSLGTGGTDEAFF.

This clonotype occurred a few times. The chain recombines TRBV7-8 with TRBJ1-2; D may be TRBD1 (6 bases). The CDR3 is 14 amino acids. Germline V gene data show CDR1 as SGHVS and CDR2 as FQNEAQ. Deletions cut 1 base from V and 6 bases from J, with 12 bases between. The CDR3 sequence: CASSLVQGGHGYTF. DNA for the CDR3: TGTGCCAGCAGCTTAGTACAGGGCGGCCATGGCTACACCTTC.

The rearrangement uses TRBV19 and TRBJ1-2; D possibly corresponds to TRBD1 (5 bases). CDR1 is LNHDA, CDR2 SQIVND, per germline (reference sequence). Trimming left V 3 bases short and J 8 bases short, with 10 bases between. The CDR3 is 12 amino acids. The CDR3 nucleotides read TGTGCCAGTAGTATTGGCCGGGGGGGCTACACCTTC. It yields the protein CASSIGRGGYTF.

The chain couples TRBV14 to TRBJ2-7; D unclear. The CDR3 contains 13 residues. CDR1 and CDR2 (germline): SGHDN, FVKESK. With 3 bases removed from V and 6 bases from J, the gap between germline ends came to 12 bases. The CDR3 loop is CASSQVPWSEQYF. CDR3 nucleotides: TGTGCCAGCAGCCAGGTACCGTGGTCCGAGCAGTACTTC.

The chain is built from TRBV2 and TRBJ1-5, with D unresolved. V lost 1 base and J lost 4, with 8 bases in between. The CDR3 is made up of 14 amino acids. Germline CDR1 and CDR2: SNHLY and FYNNEI. This chain's CDR3 is CASSEVTRNQPQHF. Here the CDR3 DNA reads TGTGCCAGCAGTGAAGTAACCCGTAATCAGCCCCAGCATTTT.

This clonotype was recorded a few times. J is TRBJ2-1 and V is TRBV29-1; D is unclear. With 3 bases removed from V and 8 bases from J, the gap between germline ends came to 8 bases. The CDR3 loop spans 11 amino acids. Germline CDR1 reads SQVTM; CDR2 reads ANQGSEA. CDR3: CSVDVVDEQFF. The DNA for the CDR3 is TGCAGCGTTGATGTTGTGGATGAGCAGTTCTTC.

This clonotype occurred a few times. The genes are TRBV11-2 and TRBJ1-6, with D possibly being TRBD1 (6 bases). The length of the CDR3 is 14 residues. The V gene lost 3 bases and the J gene lost 8 bases, with 11 bases spanning the gap. Germline assignment: CDR1 SGHAT and CDR2 FQNNGV. The CDR3 protein is CASSLWGADSPLHF. The CDR3 coding sequence is TGTGCCAGCAGCTTGTGGGGGGCAGATTCACCCCTCCACTTT.

The table lists this clonotype with a few counts. The gene calls are TRBV6-4 and TRBJ1-5, with D possibly TRBD1 on 5 matching bases. Germline loops: CDR1 MRHNA, CDR2 SNTAGT. Trimming stripped 6 bases from V and 0 bases from J, with 15 bases between. The CDR3 covers 16 residues. DNA for the CDR3: TGTGCCAGCAGGGACCAACAGGTTTATAGCAATCAGCCCCAGCATTTT. Protein: CASRDQQVYSNQPQHF.

This clonotype was counted ten times or more. The chain links TRBV7-8 to TRBJ1-1; possible D gene TRBD1, 6 bases. This CDR3 comprises 14 residues. V lost 5 bases and J lost 4, with 14 bases in between. CDR1 and CDR2 from the germline V gene are SGHVS and FQNEAQ. In nucleotides, the CDR3 is TGTGCCAGCAGCCCCACAAGAGGGGGCACTGAAGCTTTCTTT. This codes for CASSPTRGGTEAFF.

The V gene is TRBV9, the J gene TRBJ2-1; 8 bases match TRBD1. Losses at the gene ends were 2 bases for V and 2 bases for J; bases not matched to a gene: 3. CDR1 and CDR2 from the germline V gene are SGDLS and YYNGEE. This CDR3 spans 15 amino acids. CDR3: CASSVGQAPYNEQFF. CDR3 nucleotide sequence: TGTGCCAGCAGCGTGGGACAGGCCCCCTACAATGAGCAGTTCTTC.